A selection of T cell receptor beta chains follows, all from one sample in a study of cytomegalovirus exposure and HLA in healthy donors. Here immunoSEQ multiplex PCR was the method, and the copy in TCRdb shows in-frame clones only, minus some. The sample has about 80,000 clones, around 77% seen once. The sample consisted of PBMCs. Every receptor here comes from a woman between 35 and 50 years old in good health and CMV-seropositive. Each CDR3 is given with its conserved first and last residue. D genes are given only for firm matches. Not every row has a clone size; where given, it reads once, few, many or a size class.

TRBJ2-7,TRBV13,few,TRBD2,CASSLGAGGPGYEQYF,TGTGCCAGCAGCTTAGGAGCGGGAGGGCCGGGATACGAGCAGTACTTC
TRBJ2-5,TRBV6-5,few,.,CATTAGSAGTQYF,TGTGCCACCACCGCCGGTTCTGCAGGGACCCAGTACTTC
TRBJ1-5,TRBV5-6,once,.,CASSESKRQRNQPQHF,TGTGCCAGCAGTGAGTCGAAGAGACAGCGCAATCAGCCCCAGCATTTT
TRBJ2-7,TRBV29-1,.,TRBD1,CSVATGAEYEQYF,TGCAGCGTCGCGACAGGGGCCGAATACGAGCAGTACTTC
TRBJ1-4,TRBV7-9,.,.,CASSSIASTGTKLFF,TGTGCCAGCAGCTCAATTGCGTCAACAGGGACGAAACTGTTTTTT
TRBJ2-7,TRBV4-2,.,TRBD2,CASSQDFAGGRNEQYF,TGTGCCAGCAGCCAAGATTTCGCGGGAGGAAGGAACGAGCAGTACTTC
TRBJ2-2,TRBV5-1,.,.,CASSYPSSGTGELFF,TGCGCCAGCAGCTACCCTAGCTCGGGCACCGGGGAGCTGTTTTTT
TRBJ2-1,TRBV5-1,.,.,CASSLGLEGHNEQFF,TGCGCCAGCAGCTTGGGACTAGAGGGGCACAATGAGCAGTTCTTC
TRBJ2-5,TRBV2,few,TRBD2,CASSEAMGSGVKYF,TGTGCCAGCAGTGAAGCTATGGGAAGCGGGGTAAAGTACTTC
TRBJ1-5,TRBV6-1,.,.,CASTGIYSNQPQHF,TGTGCCAGCACAGGTATCTATAGCAATCAGCCCCAGCATTTT
TRBJ1-2,TRBV19,.,.,CATGDLQGSYGYTF,TGTGCCACCGGAGACCTCCAGGGATCCTATGGCTACACCTTC
TRBJ2-3,TRBV5-6,.,.,CASSLGSQADTQYF,TGTGCCAGCAGCTTGGGCAGTCAGGCAGATACGCAGTATTTT
TRBJ1-4,TRBV29-1,once,TRBD1,CSATGRKEKLFF,TGCAGCGCGACAGGGCGGAAGGAAAAACTGTTTTTT
TRBJ2-6,TRBV5-1,.,TRBD2,CASSFGLAGDSSGANVLTF,TGCGCCAGCAGCTTCGGACTAGCGGGGGACTCCTCTGGGGCCAACGTCCTGACTTTC
TRBJ1-2,TRBV4-1,.,TRBD1,CASSQWTGTHYGYTF,TGCGCCAGCAGCCAGTGGACAGGAACCCACTATGGCTACACCTTC
TRBJ2-7,TRBV7-6,.,.,CASSLNSEAGEQYF,TGTGCCAGCAGCTTAAATAGCGAGGCAGGCGAGCAGTACTTC
TRBJ2-2,TRBV6-6,once,TRBD1,CASSKTGLWTGELFF,TGTGCCAGCAGTAAGACAGGGTTATGGACCGGGGAGCTGTTTTTT
TRBJ1-4,TRBV4-1,.,TRBD1,CASSLTGGAPSTNEKLFF,TGCGCCAGCAGCCTGACAGGGGGTGCCCCGTCGACTAATGAAAAACTGTTTTTT
TRBJ2-5,TRBV30,.,.,CAWSVRGGAETQYF,TGTGCCTGGAGTGTCAGGGGAGGGGCAGAGACCCAGTACTTC
TRBJ1-5,TRBV19,once,TRBD1,CASRPGGQGNNQPQHF,TGTGCCAGTAGACCGGGGGGACAGGGCAACAATCAGCCCCAGCATTTT
TRBJ2-2,TRBV27,.,.,CASNPGGLGRGNTGELFF,TGTGCCAGCAACCCCGGGGGACTCGGGAGAGGGAACACCGGGGAGCTGTTTTTT
TRBJ1-3,TRBV4-2,few,.,CASSQGGTTTSGNTIYF,TGTGCCAGCAGCCAAGGTGGGACAACAACCTCTGGAAACACCATATATTTT